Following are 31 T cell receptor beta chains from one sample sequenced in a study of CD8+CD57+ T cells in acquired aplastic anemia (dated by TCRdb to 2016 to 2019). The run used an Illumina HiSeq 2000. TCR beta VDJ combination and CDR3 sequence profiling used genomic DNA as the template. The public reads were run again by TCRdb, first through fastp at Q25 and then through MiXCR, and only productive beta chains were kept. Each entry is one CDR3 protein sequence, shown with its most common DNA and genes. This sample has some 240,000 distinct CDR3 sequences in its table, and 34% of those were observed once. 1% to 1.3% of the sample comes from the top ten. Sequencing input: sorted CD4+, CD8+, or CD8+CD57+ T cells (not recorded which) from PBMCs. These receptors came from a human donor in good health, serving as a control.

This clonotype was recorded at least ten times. CDR3 protein: CAISDLSWGSRAFF. DNA for the CDR3: TGTGCCATCAGTGACCTATCCTGGGGGTCCCGAGCTTTCTTT. J is TRBJ1-1 and V is TRBV10-3; the D gene is possibly TRBD1 (5 bases). This CDR3 is built from 14 residues. Germline-derived CDR1 and CDR2 are ENHRY and SYGVKD. The V end lost 3 bases, the J end lost 10 bases, and 18 bases lay between the germline ends.

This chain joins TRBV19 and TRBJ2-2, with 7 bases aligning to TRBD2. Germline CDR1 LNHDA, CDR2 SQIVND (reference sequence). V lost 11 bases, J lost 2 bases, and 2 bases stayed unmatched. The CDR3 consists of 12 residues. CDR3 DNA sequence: TGTGCCGCGGGAGTTAACACCGGGGAGCTGTTTTTT. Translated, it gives CAAGVNTGELFF.

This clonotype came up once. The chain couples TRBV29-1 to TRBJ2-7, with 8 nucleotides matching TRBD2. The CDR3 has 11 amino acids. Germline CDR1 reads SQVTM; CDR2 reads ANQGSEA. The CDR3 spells CAFSGGSEQYF. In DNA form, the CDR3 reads TGCGCATTCAGCGGGGGATCCGAGCAGTACTTC.

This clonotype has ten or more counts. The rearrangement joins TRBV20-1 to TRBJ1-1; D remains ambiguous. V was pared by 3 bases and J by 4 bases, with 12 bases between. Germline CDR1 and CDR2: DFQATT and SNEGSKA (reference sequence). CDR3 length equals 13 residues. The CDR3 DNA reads TGCAGTGCTAGTGGGCAACTGGCCACTGAAGCTTTCTTT. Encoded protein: CSASGQLATEAFF.

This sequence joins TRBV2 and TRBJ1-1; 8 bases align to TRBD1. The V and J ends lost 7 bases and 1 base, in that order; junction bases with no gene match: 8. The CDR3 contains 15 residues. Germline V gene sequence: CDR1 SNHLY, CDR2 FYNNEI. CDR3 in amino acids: CASTGTGWKNTEAFF. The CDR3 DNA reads TGTGCCAGCACGGGGACAGGATGGAAGAACACTGAAGCTTTCTTT.

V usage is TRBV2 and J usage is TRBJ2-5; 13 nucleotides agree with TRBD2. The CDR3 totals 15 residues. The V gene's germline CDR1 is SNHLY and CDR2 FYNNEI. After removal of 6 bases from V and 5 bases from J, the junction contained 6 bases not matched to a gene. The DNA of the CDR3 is TGTGCCAGCAGGAGGGGACTAGCGGGGTCCGAGACCCAGTACTTC. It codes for CASRRGLAGSETQYF.

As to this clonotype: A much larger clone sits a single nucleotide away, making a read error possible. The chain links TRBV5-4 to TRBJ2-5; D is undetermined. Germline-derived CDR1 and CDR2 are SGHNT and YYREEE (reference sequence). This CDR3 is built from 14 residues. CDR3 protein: CASSLGPLEETLYF. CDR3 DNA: TGTGCCAGCAGCTTGGGTCCACTTGAAGAGACCCTGTACTTC.

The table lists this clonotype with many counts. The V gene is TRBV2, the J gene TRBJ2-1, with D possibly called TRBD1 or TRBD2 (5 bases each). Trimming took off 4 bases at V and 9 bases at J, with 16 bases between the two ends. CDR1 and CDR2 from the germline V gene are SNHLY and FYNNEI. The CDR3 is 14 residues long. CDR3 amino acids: CASSVKETAAEQFF. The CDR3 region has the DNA TGTGCCAGCAGTGTTAAGGAGACAGCGGCTGAGCAGTTCTTC.

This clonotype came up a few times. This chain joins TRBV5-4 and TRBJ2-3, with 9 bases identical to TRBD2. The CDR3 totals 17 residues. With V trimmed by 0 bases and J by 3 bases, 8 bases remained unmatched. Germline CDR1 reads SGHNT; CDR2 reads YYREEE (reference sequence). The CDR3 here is CASSLVIAGAGTDTQYF. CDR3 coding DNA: TGTGCCAGCAGCTTGGTAATAGCGGGGGCCGGTACAGATACGCAGTATTTT.

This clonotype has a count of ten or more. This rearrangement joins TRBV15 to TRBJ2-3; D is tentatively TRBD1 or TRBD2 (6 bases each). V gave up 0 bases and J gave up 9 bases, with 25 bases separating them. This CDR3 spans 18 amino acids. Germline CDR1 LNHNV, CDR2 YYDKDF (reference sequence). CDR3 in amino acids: CATSRDRGGTLPVPTQYF. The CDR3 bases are TGTGCCACCAGCAGAGATAGAGGGGGGACTTTGCCGGTCCCGACGCAGTATTTT.

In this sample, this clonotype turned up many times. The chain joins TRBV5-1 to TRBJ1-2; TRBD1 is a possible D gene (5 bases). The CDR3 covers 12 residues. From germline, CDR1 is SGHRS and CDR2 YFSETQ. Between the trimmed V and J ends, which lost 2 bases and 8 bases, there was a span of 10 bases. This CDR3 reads CASSLSGFGYTF. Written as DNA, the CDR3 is TGCGCCAGCAGCTTATCAGGGTTCGGCTACACCTTC.

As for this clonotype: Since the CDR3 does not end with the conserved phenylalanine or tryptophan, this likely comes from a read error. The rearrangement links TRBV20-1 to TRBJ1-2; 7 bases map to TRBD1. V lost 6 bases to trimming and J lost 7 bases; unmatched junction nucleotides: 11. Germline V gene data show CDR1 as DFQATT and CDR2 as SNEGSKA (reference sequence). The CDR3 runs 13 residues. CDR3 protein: CSAIPGQAGGYTS. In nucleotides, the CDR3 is TGCAGTGCCATCCCTGGACAGGCTGGTGGCTACACCTCC.

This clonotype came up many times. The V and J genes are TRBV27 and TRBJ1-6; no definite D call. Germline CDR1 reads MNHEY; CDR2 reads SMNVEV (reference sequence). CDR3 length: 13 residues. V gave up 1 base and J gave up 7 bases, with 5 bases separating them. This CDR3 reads CASSLWQNSPLHF. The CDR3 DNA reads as TGTGCCAGCAGTTTATGGCAGAATTCACCCCTCCACTTT.

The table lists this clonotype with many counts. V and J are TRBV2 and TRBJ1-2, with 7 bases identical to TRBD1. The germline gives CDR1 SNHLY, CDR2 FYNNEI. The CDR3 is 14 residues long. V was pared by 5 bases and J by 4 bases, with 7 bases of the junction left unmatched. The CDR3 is CASSTETGFYGYTF. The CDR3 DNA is TGTGCCAGCAGTACTGAGACAGGGTTCTATGGCTACACCTTC.

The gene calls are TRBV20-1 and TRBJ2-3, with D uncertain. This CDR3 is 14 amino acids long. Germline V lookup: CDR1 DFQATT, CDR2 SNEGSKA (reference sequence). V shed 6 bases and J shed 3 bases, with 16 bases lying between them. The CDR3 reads CSAHDPKITDTQYF. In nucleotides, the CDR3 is TGCAGTGCCCATGACCCAAAAATTACAGATACGCAGTATTTT.

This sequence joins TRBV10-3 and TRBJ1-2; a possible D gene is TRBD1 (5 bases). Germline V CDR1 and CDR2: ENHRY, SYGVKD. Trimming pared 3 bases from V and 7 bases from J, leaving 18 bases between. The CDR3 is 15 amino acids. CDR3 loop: CAISDPGGGTPGYTF. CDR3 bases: TGTGCCATCAGTGACCCCGGGGGGGGGACCCCTGGCTACACCTTC.

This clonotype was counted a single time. CDR3 protein: CASYTRDRYEQYF. CDR3 bases: TGTGCCAGCTATACCAGGGATAGGTACGAGCAGTACTTC. The chain is built from TRBV6-2 or TRBV6-3 and TRBJ2-7, with a possible D match to TRBD1 (5 bases). There are 13 residues in the CDR3. Germline V gene lookup returns CDR1 MNHEY and CDR2 SVGEGT. V was shortened by 8 bases and J by 4 bases, with 15 bases between the two germline ends.

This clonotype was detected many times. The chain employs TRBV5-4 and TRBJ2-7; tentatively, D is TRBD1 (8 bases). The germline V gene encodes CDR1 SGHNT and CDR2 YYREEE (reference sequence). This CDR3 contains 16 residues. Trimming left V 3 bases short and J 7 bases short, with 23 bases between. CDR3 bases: TGTGCCAGCAGCTCCCGGGGAGGACAGGGAGCGGGAGAGCAGTACTTC. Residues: CASSSRGGQGAGEQYF.

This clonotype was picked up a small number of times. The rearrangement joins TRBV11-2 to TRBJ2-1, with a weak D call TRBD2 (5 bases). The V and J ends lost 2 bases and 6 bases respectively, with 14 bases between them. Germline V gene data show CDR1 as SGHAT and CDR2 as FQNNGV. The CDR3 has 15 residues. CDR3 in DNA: TGTGCCAGCAGCTTATACAGCGCCGGGGTCAATGAGCAGTTCTTC. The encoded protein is CASSLYSAGVNEQFF.

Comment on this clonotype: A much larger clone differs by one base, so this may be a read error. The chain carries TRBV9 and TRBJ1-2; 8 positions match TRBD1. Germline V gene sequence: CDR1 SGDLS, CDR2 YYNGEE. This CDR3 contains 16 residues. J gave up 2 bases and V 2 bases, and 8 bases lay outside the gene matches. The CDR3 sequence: CASSVTGTGSNYGYTF. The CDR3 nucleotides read TGTGCCAGCAGCGTCACCGGGACAGGAAGCAACTATGGCTACACCTTC. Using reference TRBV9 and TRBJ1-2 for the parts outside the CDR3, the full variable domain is DSGVTQTPKHLITATGQRVTLRCSPRSGDLSVYWYQQSLDQGLQFLIQYYNGEERAKGNILERFSAQQFPDLHSELNLSSLELGDSALYFCASSVTGTGSNYGYTFGSGTRLTVV.

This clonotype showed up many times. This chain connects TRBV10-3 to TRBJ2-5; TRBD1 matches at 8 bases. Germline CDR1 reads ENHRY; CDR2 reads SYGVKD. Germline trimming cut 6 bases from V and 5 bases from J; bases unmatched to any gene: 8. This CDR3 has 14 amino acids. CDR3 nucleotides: TGTGCCATCAGAGAGGACAGGGTCACGGAGACCCAGTACTTC. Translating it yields CAIREDRVTETQYF.

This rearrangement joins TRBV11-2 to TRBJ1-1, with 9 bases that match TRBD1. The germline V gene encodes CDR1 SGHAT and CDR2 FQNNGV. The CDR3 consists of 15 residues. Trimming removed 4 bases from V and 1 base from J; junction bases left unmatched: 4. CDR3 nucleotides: TGTGCCAGCAGCTCGAGACAGGGGGGGAACACTGAAGCTTTCTTT. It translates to CASSSRQGGNTEAFF.

In DNA form, the CDR3 reads TGCGCCAGCAGCCAAAAGAGGGGGAACACTGAAGCTTTCTTT. It translates to CASSQKRGNTEAFF. V and J are TRBV4-1 and TRBJ1-1, with D possibly TRBD1 on 5 matching bases. V lost 2 bases to trimming and J lost 1 base, with 8 bases between them. From germline, CDR1 is MGHRA and CDR2 YSYEKL. The CDR3 is 14 amino acids.

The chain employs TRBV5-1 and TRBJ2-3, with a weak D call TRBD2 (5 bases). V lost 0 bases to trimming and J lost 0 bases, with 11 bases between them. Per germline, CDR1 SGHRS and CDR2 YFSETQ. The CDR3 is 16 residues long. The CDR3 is CASSLGGLTSTDTQYF. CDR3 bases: TGCGCCAGCAGCTTGGGAGGGCTAACAAGCACAGATACGCAGTATTTT.

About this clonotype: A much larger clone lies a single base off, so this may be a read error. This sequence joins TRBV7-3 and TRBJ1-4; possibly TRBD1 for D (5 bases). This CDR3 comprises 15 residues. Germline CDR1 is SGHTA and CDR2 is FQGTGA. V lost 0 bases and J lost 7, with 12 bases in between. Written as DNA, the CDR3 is TGTGCCAGCAGCTTAACGGGGCCCGCTGGTGAAAAACTGTTTTTT. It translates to CASSLTGPAGEKLFF.

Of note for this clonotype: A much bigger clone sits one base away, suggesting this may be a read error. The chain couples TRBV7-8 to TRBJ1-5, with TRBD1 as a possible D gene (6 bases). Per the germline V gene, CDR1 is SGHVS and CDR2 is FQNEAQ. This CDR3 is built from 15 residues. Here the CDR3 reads CASSPGTHYNQPKHF. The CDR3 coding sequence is TGTGCCAGCAGCCCCGGGACACATTATAATCAGCCCAAGCATTTT.

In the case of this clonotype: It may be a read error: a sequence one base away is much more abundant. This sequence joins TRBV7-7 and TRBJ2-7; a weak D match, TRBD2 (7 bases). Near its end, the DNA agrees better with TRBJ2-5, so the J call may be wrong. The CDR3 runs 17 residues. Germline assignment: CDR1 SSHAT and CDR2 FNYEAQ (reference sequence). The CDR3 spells CASSLVAGGGGRETQYF. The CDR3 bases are TGTGCCAGCAGCTTAGTAGCGGGTGGGGGGGGCCGAGAGACCCAGTACTTC.

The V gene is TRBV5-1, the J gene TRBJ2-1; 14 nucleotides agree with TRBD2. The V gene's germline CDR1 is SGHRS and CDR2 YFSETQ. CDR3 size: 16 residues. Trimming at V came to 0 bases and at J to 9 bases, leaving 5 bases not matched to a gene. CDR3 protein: CASSLGLAGGQGEQFF. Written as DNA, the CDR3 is TGCGCCAGCAGCTTGGGACTAGCGGGGGGGCAGGGTGAGCAGTTCTTC.

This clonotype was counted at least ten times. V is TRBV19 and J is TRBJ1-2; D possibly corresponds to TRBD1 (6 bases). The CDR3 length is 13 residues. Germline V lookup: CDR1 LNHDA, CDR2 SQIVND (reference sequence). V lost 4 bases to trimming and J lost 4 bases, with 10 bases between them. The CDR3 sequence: CASSRTDLYGYTF. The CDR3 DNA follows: TGTGCCAGTAGTAGGACAGACCTCTATGGCTACACCTTC.

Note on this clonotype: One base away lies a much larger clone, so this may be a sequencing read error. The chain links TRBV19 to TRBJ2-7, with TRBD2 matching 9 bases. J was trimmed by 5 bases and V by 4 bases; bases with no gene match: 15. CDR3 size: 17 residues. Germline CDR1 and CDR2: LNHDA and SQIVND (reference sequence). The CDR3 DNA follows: TGTGCCAGTAGTACCACAAGCGTCGGCGGGAGGGTCAACGAGCAGTACTTC. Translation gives CASSTTSVGGRVNEQYF. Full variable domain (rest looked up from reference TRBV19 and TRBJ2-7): DGGITQSPKYLFRKEGQNVTLSCEQNLNHDAMYWYRQDPGQGLRLIYYSQIVNDFQKGDIAEGYSVSREKKESFPLTVTSAQKNPTAFYLCASSTTSVGGRVNEQYFGPGTRLTVT.

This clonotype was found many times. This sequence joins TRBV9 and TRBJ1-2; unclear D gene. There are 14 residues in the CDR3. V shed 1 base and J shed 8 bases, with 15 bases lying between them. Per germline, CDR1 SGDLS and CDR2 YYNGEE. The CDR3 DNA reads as TGTGCCAGCAGCGTAACGTTGGAGGGCGGCGGCTACACCTTC. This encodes CASSVTLEGGGYTF.